The 21 T cell receptor beta chains in this list originate from one sample, sequenced in a study of blood T cell repertoires in COVID-19. Generated by immunoSEQ multiplex PCR, the TCRdb table keeps only in-frame clones and is missing some. In the table there are about 170,000 clones, approximately 83% of which are singletons. Material for sequencing was peripheral blood. The origin of the receptors is a man between 65 and 85 years old with active or convalescent COVID-19.

The rearrangement uses TRBV13 and TRBJ2-1; TRBD2 aligns across 7 bases. Germline CDR1 is PRHDT and CDR2 is FYEKMQ (reference sequence). The CDR3 contains 15 residues. V gave up 1 base and J gave up 3 bases; unmatched junction bases: 3. CDR3: CASSLVLAVYNEQFF. In DNA, the CDR3 is TGTGCCAGCAGCTTAGTGCTAGCGGTCTACAATGAGCAGTTCTTC.

The chain couples TRBV7-2 to TRBJ1-2; 7 positions match TRBD1. V was pared by 3 bases and J by 7 bases, with 2 bases of the junction left unmatched. This CDR3 region has 12 residues. Per germline, CDR1 SGHTA and CDR2 FQGNSA. CDR3 coding DNA: TGTGCCAGCAGCTTTACAGGGGTTGGCTACACCTTC. As protein: CASSFTGVGYTF.

The rearrangement uses TRBV30 and TRBJ1-2; TRBD1 matches at 7 bases. This CDR3 has 14 residues. Germline V CDR1 and CDR2: GTSNPN, SVGIG (reference sequence). J gave up 4 bases and V 1 base, and 6 bases lay outside the gene matches. This CDR3 reads CAWSAVDRAYGYTF. The CDR3 DNA reads as TGTGCCTGGAGTGCCGTTGACAGGGCCTATGGCTACACCTTC. The full variable domain, rest sourced from reference TRBV30 and TRBJ1-2, is SQTIHQWPATLVQPVGSPLSLECTVEGTSNPNLYWYRQAAGRGLQLLFYSVGIGQISSEVPQNLSASRPQDRQFILSSKKLLLSDSGFYLCAWSAVDRAYGYTFGSGTRLTVV.

Only a few counts were recorded for this clone. The chain couples TRBV5-1 to TRBJ2-7, with 9 nucleotides matching TRBD1. Germline V gives CDR1 SGHRS, CDR2 YFSETQ. J lost 7 bases, V lost 0 bases, and 8 bases had no gene match. The CDR3 totals 15 residues. This chain's CDR3 is CASSLEGQGSREQYF. CDR3 coding DNA: TGCGCCAGCAGCTTGGAGGGACAGGGAAGTCGGGAGCAGTACTTC.

The rearrangement uses TRBV9 and TRBJ2-1, with D unresolved. The V end lost 1 base, the J end lost 5 bases, and 10 bases lay between the germline ends. In germline, CDR1 is SGDLS, CDR2 YYNGEE. This CDR3 contains 14 residues. The CDR3 reads CASSVMTADNEQFF. CDR3 in DNA: TGTGCCAGCAGCGTAATGACGGCGGACAATGAGCAGTTCTTC. The whole variable domain, remainder taken from reference TRBV9 and TRBJ2-1, is DSGVTQTPKHLITATGQRVTLRCSPRSGDLSVYWYQQSLDQGLQFLIQYYNGEERAKGNILERFSAQQFPDLHSELNLSSLELGDSALYFCASSVMTADNEQFFGPGTRLTVL.

This clone has just a few counts. The genes are TRBV19 and TRBJ1-2; the match to TRBD1 covers 9 bases. This CDR3 spans 13 amino acids. Germline-derived CDR1 and CDR2 are LNHDA and SQIVND (reference sequence). V lost 6 bases to trimming and J lost 8 bases; unmatched junction nucleotides: 7. CDR3 coding DNA: TGTGCCAGTAGCCCCAGGGACAGGGACGGCTACACCTTC. Protein sequence: CASSPRDRDGYTF.

The chain recombines TRBV2 with TRBJ2-1; D not resolved. From germline, CDR1 is SNHLY and CDR2 FYNNEI. Trimming took 7 bases from V and 0 from J, leaving 13 bases between them. This CDR3 is built from 15 residues. The CDR3 sequence is CASTRSHSSYNEQFF. The CDR3 DNA follows: TGTGCCAGCACCCGGTCCCATAGCTCCTACAATGAGCAGTTCTTC.

Only one count was recorded for this clone. V gene TRBV7-3 combines with J gene TRBJ2-1; 10 nucleotides align to TRBD2. Per germline, CDR1 SGHTA and CDR2 FQGTGA. Trimming at V came to 5 bases and at J to 9 bases, leaving 28 bases not matched to a gene. This CDR3 region has 21 residues. The CDR3 protein is CASSRPRTDDWASGRTAEQFF. The CDR3, as DNA: TGTGCCAGCAGCCGCCCGAGGACGGACGACTGGGCTAGCGGGAGAACGGCTGAGCAGTTCTTC.

This clone was recorded only once. The genes are TRBV5-1 and TRBJ1-1, with 7 bases lining up with TRBD1. The CDR3 contains 16 residues. The germline V gene encodes CDR1 SGHRS and CDR2 YFSETQ. The V and J ends lost 0 bases and 1 base, in that order; junction bases with no gene match: 6. CDR3: CASSLDQGGSNTEAFF. For the CDR3, the DNA is TGCGCCAGCAGCTTGGACCAGGGGGGATCGAACACTGAAGCTTTCTTT. The full variable domain, in which reference TRBV5-1 and TRBJ1-1 provide the parts outside the CDR3, is KAGVTQTPRYLIKTRGQQVTLSCSPISGHRSVSWYQQTPGQGLQFLFEYFSETQRNKGNFPGRFSGRQFSNSRSEMNVSTLELGDSALYLCASSLDQGGSNTEAFFGQGTRLTVV.

This chain uses TRBV7-9 with TRBJ1-2; tentatively, D is TRBD1 (6 bases). Germline assignment: CDR1 SEHNR and CDR2 FQNEAQ (reference sequence). The CDR3 extends over 16 amino acids. Between the trimmed V and J ends, which lost 0 bases and 6 bases, there was a span of 17 bases. The CDR3 DNA sequence: TGTGCCAGCAGCTTAGCACAGGGAAGGGCGTCGGATGGCTACACCTTC. Protein: CASSLAQGRASDGYTF.

This clone appeared once. V and J are TRBV9 and TRBJ2-3, with 8 bases matching TRBD2. Germline values: CDR1 SGDLS, CDR2 YYNGEE. Trimming at V came to 7 bases and at J to 5 bases, leaving 9 bases not matched to a gene. CDR3 length equals 14 residues. The CDR3 DNA reads as TGTGCCAGCGACGGCGGGCTAGCGGGAGATACGCAGTATTTT. Amino acids: CASDGGLAGDTQYF. Full variable domain (missing parts from reference TRBV9 and TRBJ2-3): DSGVTQTPKHLITATGQRVTLRCSPRSGDLSVYWYQQSLDQGLQFLIQYYNGEERAKGNILERFSAQQFPDLHSELNLSSLELGDSALYFCASDGGLAGDTQYFGPGTRLTVL.

The chain couples TRBV18 to TRBJ2-1, with 9 bases matching TRBD2. The CDR3 is 18 amino acids. The V gene's germline CDR1 is KGHSH and CDR2 LQKENI. The trim removed 3 bases at V and 9 bases at J, leaving 18 bases unmatched. CDR3 DNA: TGTGCCAGCTCACCTCAGGGGGTCGGCGGGAGGGCCGGAACTGAGCAGTTCTTC. Translating gives CASSPQGVGGRAGTEQFF.

The CDR3 region is CASSLSDRTNYGYTF. CDR3 in DNA: TGTGCCAGCAGTTTATCGGACAGGACGAACTATGGCTACACCTTC. The chain is built from TRBV28 and TRBJ1-2, with 7 bases fitting TRBD1. This CDR3 is built from 15 residues. The V segment lost 1 base and the J segment 2 bases; nucleotides outside the gene matches: 4. Germline V CDR1 and CDR2: MDHEN, SYDVKM.

This clone was seen a single time. The chain has TRBV29-1 and TRBJ1-2; 7 nucleotides match TRBD1. The CDR3 consists of 11 residues. Germline assignment: CDR1 SQVTM and CDR2 ANQGSEA. This chain's CDR3 is CRGGIPGGYTF. The CDR3, as DNA: TGCAGAGGGGGCATTCCGGGTGGCTACACCTTC.

The chain employs TRBV18 and TRBJ1-3; no clear D. Germline loops: CDR1 KGHSH, CDR2 LQKENI. The V and J ends lost 2 bases and 0 bases respectively, with 14 bases between them. This CDR3 has 17 residues. CDR3 residues: CASSPTFRFDSGNTIYF. The CDR3 DNA follows: TGTGCCAGCTCACCAACCTTCAGGTTTGACTCTGGAAACACCATATATTTT.

This clone occurred once. This chain connects TRBV5-5 to TRBJ1-1; D might be TRBD1 (6 bases). V shed 0 bases and J shed 3 bases, with 9 bases lying between them. From germline, CDR1 is SGHKS and CDR2 YYEKEE (reference sequence). The CDR3 length is 14 residues. CDR3 DNA: TGTGCCAGCAGCTTGGGACAGGTGTACACTGAAGCTTTCTTT. It encodes CASSLGQVYTEAFF.

V usage is TRBV7-6 and J usage is TRBJ2-7, with D uncertain. From germline, CDR1 is SGHVS and CDR2 FNYEAQ. V shed 4 bases and J shed 0 bases, with 7 bases lying between them. The CDR3 is made up of 13 amino acids. Here the CDR3 DNA reads TGTGCCAGCAGCTCCGCGAGCTCCTACGAGCAGTACTTC. Encoded protein: CASSSASSYEQYF.

This clone has a handful of counts. The rearrangement joins TRBV6-5 to TRBJ1-6; 12 nucleotides agree with TRBD1. The CDR3 contains 15 residues. Germline CDR1 MNHEY, CDR2 SVGAGI. V shed 7 bases and J 9 bases; nucleotides not matched to a gene: 7. DNA for the CDR3: TGTGCCAGCACCCGGGACAGGGGGCTTGGTTCACCCCTCCACTTT. It yields the protein CASTRDRGLGSPLHF.

The chain links TRBV9 to TRBJ2-3; the match to TRBD2 covers 14 bases. Germline V gene data show CDR1 as SGDLS and CDR2 as YYNGEE. The CDR3 is 17 residues long. V was pared by 2 bases and J by 0 bases, with 2 bases of the junction left unmatched. This chain's CDR3 is CASSVGLAGGSTDTQYF. The CDR3 region has the DNA TGTGCCAGCAGCGTCGGACTAGCGGGAGGCAGCACAGATACGCAGTATTTT. Full variable domain (outside the CDR3, taken from reference TRBV9 and TRBJ2-3): DSGVTQTPKHLITATGQRVTLRCSPRSGDLSVYWYQQSLDQGLQFLIQYYNGEERAKGNILERFSAQQFPDLHSELNLSSLELGDSALYFCASSVGLAGGSTDTQYFGPGTRLTVL.

The chain couples TRBV28 to TRBJ2-5; D is ambiguous. Trimming stripped 3 bases from V and 7 bases from J, with 12 bases between. The CDR3 is made up of 13 amino acids. The germline V gene encodes CDR1 MDHEN and CDR2 SYDVKM. The CDR3: CASSLIHSATQYF. The CDR3 nucleotides are TGTGCCAGCAGTTTGATCCACTCTGCGACCCAGTACTTC.

V and J are TRBV7-8 and TRBJ1-5, with no clear D. Germline V gene sequence: CDR1 SGHVS, CDR2 FQNEAQ. Trimming took 5 bases from V and 7 from J, leaving 9 bases between them. The CDR3 loop spans 12 amino acids. CDR3 sequence: CASSPAGQPQHF. As DNA, the CDR3 is TGTGCCAGCAGCCCCGCGGGGCAGCCCCAGCATTTT.